This passage covers 30 T cell receptor beta chains from one sample sequenced in a study of blood T cell repertoires in COVID-19. The assay was immunoSEQ multiplex PCR, and TCRdb's table has in-frame clones only and misses some. The sample gives approximately 85,000 clones, 75% to 90% of which show up once; under 3% is in the top ten. Sequenced input: peripheral blood. These receptors all come from a woman in her 50s with active or convalescent COVID-19.

The chain has TRBV6-2 or TRBV6-3 and TRBJ2-7; 10 bases map to TRBD1. The CDR3 runs to 15 residues. V was clipped by 4 bases and J by 4 bases; unmatched bases: 7. Looked up from germline, CDR1 is MNHEY and CDR2 is SVGEGT. The CDR3 bases are TGTGCCAGCAGTTCAAGGGACAGGGGATCATACGAGCAGTACTTC. Its protein is CASSSRDRGSYEQYF.

The sample holds a few counts of this clone. V and J are TRBV9 and TRBJ1-4; TRBD1 matches at 7 bases. Trimming at V came to 4 bases and at J to 8 bases, leaving 14 bases not matched to a gene. The length of the CDR3 is 16 residues. CDR1 SGDLS and CDR2 YYNGEE come from the germline V gene. The CDR3 here is CASSTLTGAVGEKLFF. The CDR3 DNA is TGTGCCAGCAGCACCCTTACAGGGGCCGTAGGGGAAAAACTGTTTTTT. Variable domain in full (rest from reference TRBV9 and TRBJ1-4): DSGVTQTPKHLITATGQRVTLRCSPRSGDLSVYWYQQSLDQGLQFLIQYYNGEERAKGNILERFSAQQFPDLHSELNLSSLELGDSALYFCASSTLTGAVGEKLFFGSGTQLSVL.

This clone was seen once. The chain couples TRBV2 to TRBJ1-6; D not resolved. The CDR3 extends over 11 amino acids. Per germline, CDR1 SNHLY and CDR2 FYNNEI. The germline V and J ends were trimmed by 6 bases and 7 bases, with 4 bases remaining between them. The CDR3 sequence is CASSVNSPLHF. The CDR3 bases are TGTGCCAGCAGCGTAAATTCACCCCTCCACTTT.

The V call is TRBV7-2, the J call TRBJ2-2; D is unresolved. Germline CDR1 reads SGHTA; CDR2 reads FQGNSA. Deletions cut 2 bases from V and 2 bases from J, with 9 bases between. The CDR3 sequence is 15 residues long. CDR3 coding DNA: TGTGCCAGCAGCTTATTCGCACAAAACACCGGGGAGCTGTTTTTT. Protein sequence: CASSLFAQNTGELFF.

In this sample, this clone turned up a few times. This chain joins TRBV19 and TRBJ1-5; D is unclear. Trimming left V 6 bases short and J 1 base short, with 13 bases between. This CDR3 has 15 residues. Germline V CDR1 and CDR2: LNHDA, SQIVND (reference sequence). DNA for the CDR3: TGTGCCAGTAGCATGGGCCACCTAAGCAATCAGCCCCAGCATTTT. Its protein is CASSMGHLSNQPQHF.

The genes are TRBV4-3 and TRBJ2-3; 13 bases line up with TRBD2. CDR3 size: 19 residues. J lost 5 bases, V lost 1 base, and 12 bases had no gene match. Germline V gives CDR1 LGHNA, CDR2 YSLEER. CDR3 sequence reads: CASSQAYPGTSGVVDTQYF. The CDR3 region has the DNA TGCGCCAGCAGCCAAGCATATCCGGGGACTAGCGGGGTGGTAGATACGCAGTATTTT.

The rearrangement joins TRBV7-9 to TRBJ2-7; D perhaps matches TRBD2 (6 bases). This CDR3 has 16 amino acids. Germline V CDR1 and CDR2: SEHNR, FQNEAQ (reference sequence). The germline V and J ends were trimmed by 5 bases and 3 bases, with 20 bases remaining between them. The DNA for the CDR3 is TGTGCCAGCAGCCCGGGGACTCTCCAAGGCCACTACGAGCAGTACTTC. Protein product: CASSPGTLQGHYEQYF.

CDR3 sequence: CASSSGQVVGGYTF. DNA of the CDR3: TGCGCCAGCAGCTCTGGACAGGTCGTGGGCGGCTACACCTTC. J is TRBJ1-2 and V is TRBV5-1, with 7 bases matching TRBD1. Unmatched junction bases numbered 10, after V lost 3 bases and J lost 8 bases. Germline CDR1 and CDR2: SGHRS and YFSETQ. The CDR3 sequence is 14 residues long.

In its sample, this clone was seen a few times. The genes are TRBV6-2 or TRBV6-3 and TRBJ1-5, with 8 bases lining up with TRBD1. In germline, CDR1 is MNHEY, CDR2 SVGEGT. This CDR3 is 17 amino acids long. V trimming: 5 bases; J trimming: 4 bases; junction bases outside the gene matches: 13. The CDR3 reads CASSKPQAGTGNQPQHF. The CDR3, as DNA: TGTGCCAGCAGTAAACCCCAGGCCGGGACAGGTAATCAGCCCCAGCATTTT.

The V call is TRBV6-1, the J call TRBJ1-2, with D maybe TRBD1 (6 bases). V lost 2 bases and J 3 bases, leaving 16 bases between the germline ends. This CDR3 comprises 16 residues. Germline V gene sequence: CDR1 MNHNS, CDR2 SASEGT. Written as DNA, the CDR3 is TGTGCCAGCAGTGAAAAGTCGGGACACTCCTACTATGGCTACACCTTC. This codes for CASSEKSGHSYYGYTF.

The J gene is TRBJ2-2, the V gene TRBV5-1, with 9 bases fitting TRBD2. The CDR3 runs to 19 residues. V dropped 5 bases and J dropped 0; count of bases not matched to a gene: 14. Germline V gene data show CDR1 as SGHRS and CDR2 as YFSETQ. CDR3 protein: CASRPPRGSGGTNTGELFF. DNA for the CDR3: TGCGCCAGCAGACCCCCAAGGGGTAGCGGGGGTACGAACACCGGGGAGCTGTTTTTT.

The chain carries TRBV6-6 and TRBJ1-6; perhaps TRBD1 as D (5 bases). CDR1 and CDR2 (germline): MNHNY, SVGAGI (reference sequence). Trimming cost V 5 bases and J 10 bases, with 12 bases left between them. This CDR3 comprises 13 residues. CDR3: CASSGTFGSPLHF. CDR3 DNA: TGTGCCAGCAGTGGGACTTTTGGGTCACCCCTCCACTTT.

The V call is TRBV7-9, the J call TRBJ1-2; no reliable D call. Trimming took off 1 base at V and 4 bases at J, with 16 bases between the two ends. CDR3 size: 16 residues. Germline V lookup: CDR1 SEHNR, CDR2 FQNEAQ (reference sequence). CDR3 residues: CASSLDEAEAVYGYTF. The CDR3 DNA sequence: TGTGCCAGCAGCTTAGATGAGGCGGAGGCCGTCTATGGCTACACCTTC.

CDR3 in DNA: TGTGCCAGCAGTTACGACAGGACGAACACTGAAGCTTTCTTT. Translation gives CASSYDRTNTEAFF. The rearrangement uses TRBV6-5 and TRBJ1-1, with D possibly matching TRBD1 (6 bases). The length of the CDR3 is 14 residues. V lost 2 bases and J 1 base, leaving 8 bases between the germline ends. Germline V gene data show CDR1 as MNHEY and CDR2 as SVGAGI.

The chain links TRBV19 to TRBJ2-5, with TRBD1 matching over 10 bases. The junction had 12 bases not matched to a gene; V was cut back by 9 bases and J by 5 bases. This CDR3 has 15 residues. Germline V lookup: CDR1 LNHDA, CDR2 SQIVND (reference sequence). The CDR3, as DNA: TGTGCCAGCAGGGAAGCCGGGACAGGGGTGGAGACCCAGTACTTC. It encodes CASREAGTGVETQYF.

This chain links TRBV4-2 with TRBJ2-2; 10 positions match TRBD2. Germline CDR1 reads LGHNA; CDR2 reads YNFKEQ. The V and J ends lost 1 base and 7 bases, in that order; junction bases with no gene match: 9. This CDR3 region has 17 residues. CDR3 nucleotide sequence: TGTGCCAGCAGCCAAGCTAAAAGCGGGGGGGCCGTCGGGGAGCTGTTTTTT. It translates to CASSQAKSGGAVGELFF.

DNA of the CDR3: TGTGCCAGCAGCTTCCAGGGTGGCTATGGCTACACCTTC. Translated, it gives CASSFQGGYGYTF. This rearrangement joins TRBV6-5 to TRBJ1-2; a weak D match, TRBD1 (5 bases). The length of the CDR3 is 13 residues. With 6 bases removed from V and 4 bases from J, the gap between germline ends came to 12 bases. CDR1 and CDR2 from the germline V gene are MNHEY and SVGAGI.

This chain uses TRBV3-1 (or the pseudogene TRBV3-2) with TRBJ2-1; 8 bases agree with TRBD2. The CDR3 extends over 15 amino acids. Losses at the gene ends were 6 bases for V and 2 bases for J; bases not matched to a gene: 6. From germline, CDR1 is LGHDT and CDR2 YNNKEL (reference sequence). The CDR3 nucleotides read TGTGCCAGCAGTCCGACTAGCGCGACCTACAATGAGCAGTTCTTC. It encodes CASSPTSATYNEQFF.

The rearrangement uses TRBV5-4 and TRBJ2-3; D gene uncertain. V was clipped by 0 bases and J by 2 bases, with 7 bases between them. This CDR3 is 14 amino acids long. The germline CDR1 and CDR2 sequences are SGHNT and YYREEE (reference sequence). CDR3 region: CASSLGGPTDTQYF. In DNA form, the CDR3 reads TGTGCCAGCAGCTTGGGCGGCCCCACAGATACGCAGTATTTT.

The J gene is TRBJ1-2, the V gene TRBV18, with TRBD1 matching 7 bases. The CDR3 has 14 amino acids. Germline values: CDR1 KGHSH, CDR2 LQKENI. Germline trimming cut 4 bases from V and 8 bases from J; bases unmatched to any gene: 10. The CDR3 bases are TGTGCCAGCTCACTTCAGACAGGGACTGGAGGCTACACCTTC. Protein product: CASSLQTGTGGYTF.

V is TRBV7-2 and J is TRBJ1-4; a possible D gene is TRBD1 (5 bases). Germline CDR1 reads SGHTA; CDR2 reads FQGNSA. This CDR3 is built from 15 residues. V was pared by 1 base and J by 5 bases, with 11 bases between. The CDR3 is CASSLGGGGNEKLFF. Here the CDR3 DNA reads TGTGCCAGCAGCTTAGGCGGGGGGGGGAATGAAAAACTGTTTTTT.

The chain links TRBV27 to TRBJ2-1; the match to TRBD1 covers 8 bases. Germline loops: CDR1 MNHEY, CDR2 SMNVEV (reference sequence). V lost 6 bases and J lost 7; bases outside the gene matches: 2. This CDR3 region has 12 residues. The CDR3 spells CASRDRGNEQFF. CDR3 in DNA: TGTGCCAGCAGAGACAGGGGAAATGAGCAGTTCTTC.

The rearrangement links TRBV7-8 to TRBJ1-1; TRBD1 is a possible D gene (5 bases). CDR1 is SGHVS and CDR2 is FQNEAQ in the germline V gene. The length of the CDR3 is 12 residues. V gave up 5 bases and J gave up 6 bases, with 10 bases separating them. CDR3 nucleotide sequence: TGTGCCAGCAGCCTCGGGGGGGCTGAAGCTTTCTTT. Protein sequence: CASSLGGAEAFF.

This clone was counted between two and nine times. The V call is TRBV29-1, the J call TRBJ1-2, with D perhaps TRBD1 (6 bases). Trimming cost V 6 bases and J 8 bases, with 10 bases left between them. This CDR3 has 10 amino acids. The germline CDR1 and CDR2 sequences are SQVTM and ANQGSEA. CDR3 residues: CSVNRDGYTF. For the CDR3, the DNA is TGCAGCGTCAACAGGGACGGCTACACCTTC.

V gene TRBV5-6 combines with J gene TRBJ2-2, with D maybe TRBD2 (6 bases). Germline V CDR1 and CDR2: SGHDT, YYEEEE. V lost 2 bases, J lost 5 bases, and 10 bases lay in between. The CDR3 runs to 14 residues. CDR3: CASSFYGGTGELFF. The CDR3 DNA follows: TGTGCCAGCAGCTTCTACGGGGGTACCGGGGAGCTGTTTTTT.

V usage is TRBV9 and J usage is TRBJ1-3, with 9 bases that match TRBD1. Germline lookup yields CDR1 SGDLS and CDR2 YYNGEE. CDR3 length: 16 residues. Losses at the gene ends were 2 bases for V and 3 bases for J; bases not matched to a gene: 6. The CDR3: CASSVGTGRGGNTIYF. DNA of the CDR3: TGTGCCAGCAGCGTGGGGACAGGGAGAGGTGGAAACACCATATATTTT.

This clone was observed a single time. The genes are TRBV7-6 and TRBJ1-1; D call uncertain. V was pared by 1 base and J by 7 bases, with 10 bases between. The germline V gene has CDR1 SGHVS and CDR2 FNYEAQ. This CDR3 is built from 13 residues. The CDR3 sequence: CASSLGVLREAFF. The CDR3 DNA is TGTGCCAGCAGCTTAGGAGTCCTGCGTGAAGCTTTCTTT.

This clone has just one count. The rearrangement links TRBV30 to TRBJ2-1, with TRBD2 matching 16 bases. This CDR3 spans 18 amino acids. The V segment lost 5 bases and the J segment 1 base; nucleotides outside the gene matches: 8. Germline V gene data show CDR1 as GTSNPN and CDR2 as SVGIG (reference sequence). CDR3 DNA sequence: TGTGCCTGGTTGGGACTAGCGGGGGGGCCGAGGTCCTACAATGAGCAGTTCTTC. Translation gives CAWLGLAGGPRSYNEQFF.

V usage is TRBV30 and J usage is TRBJ2-2, with 7 bases aligning to TRBD1. CDR1 GTSNPN and CDR2 SVGIG come from the germline V gene (reference sequence). The CDR3 loop spans 15 amino acids. V was clipped by 6 bases and J by 2 bases; unmatched bases: 9. CDR3 protein: CACHTGTANTGELFF. CDR3 nucleotides: TGTGCCTGTCATACCGGGACAGCTAACACCGGGGAGCTGTTTTTT.

This sequence joins TRBV3-1 (or the pseudogene TRBV3-2) and TRBJ2-2; the D is unclear. This CDR3 spans 13 amino acids. The ends were cut back, 4 bases at V and 3 bases at J, with 6 bases in the middle. Germline loops: CDR1 LGHDT, CDR2 YNNKEL (reference sequence). The DNA for the CDR3 is TGTGCCAGCAGCCCCTCCTACACCGGGGAGCTGTTTTTT. This codes for CASSPSYTGELFF.